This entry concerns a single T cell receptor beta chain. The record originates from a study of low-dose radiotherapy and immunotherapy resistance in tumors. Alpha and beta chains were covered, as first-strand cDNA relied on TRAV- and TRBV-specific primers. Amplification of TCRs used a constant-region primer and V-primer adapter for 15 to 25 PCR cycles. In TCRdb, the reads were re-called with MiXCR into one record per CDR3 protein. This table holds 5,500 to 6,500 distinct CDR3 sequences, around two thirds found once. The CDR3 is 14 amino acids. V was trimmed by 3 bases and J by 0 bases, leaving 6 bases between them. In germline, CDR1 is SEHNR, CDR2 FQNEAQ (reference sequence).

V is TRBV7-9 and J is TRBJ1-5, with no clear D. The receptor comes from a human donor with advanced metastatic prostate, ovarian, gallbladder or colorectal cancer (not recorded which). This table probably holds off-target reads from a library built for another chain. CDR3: CASSFRNSNQPQHF. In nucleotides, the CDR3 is TGTGCCAGCAGCTTTAGGAATAGCAATCAGCCCCAGCATTTT.